The clone carrying this TCR beta chain has ten or more counts. The sample's time point: pre-sensitization, week 0. Treatment in this sample: therapeutic diphenylcyclopropenone sensitization with weekly scalp DPC. These data are taken from a study of human T cells and chemical hapten exposure. This CDR3 has 16 amino acids. The germline V gene encodes CDR1 SGHTA and CDR2 FQGNSA. V was clipped by 5 bases and J by 1 base; unmatched bases: 8. TCRdb re-called the RACE reads with MiXCR, one entry per CDR3 protein. The repertoire holds around 350,000 distinct CDR3 sequences, with 5% to 6.5% as singletons. Sequences were derived from whole blood, sampled in connection with sensitization to the hapten diphenylcyclopropenone (DPC). The gene calls are TRBV7-2 and TRBJ2-3; 8 bases are shared with TRBD2. The clonotype comes from a woman aged 18-29 years with alopecia areata. Some clones in this sample may be carry-over from other donors' samples. The CDR3 region is CASSHLSGARTDTQYF. The CDR3 DNA reads TGTGCCAGCAGCCATCTTAGCGGGGCCCGCACAGATACGCAGTATTTT.